Below are 29 T cell receptor beta chains sequenced from a single sample in a study of somatic mutations in cytotoxic T cells in rheumatoid arthritis. Sequenced by immunoSEQ multiplex PCR; TCRdb stores in-frame clones only, minus some. The data show 15,000 to 20,000 clones, with around four fifths seen just once and about 20% held by the top ten. Input material: CD8+ T cells sorted from blood. These receptor sequences come from a woman in her sixties in good health.

This clone was seen only a few times. The V call is TRBV27, the J call TRBJ1-5; D is uncertain. V was cut by 3 bases and J by 0 bases, with 6 bases left in between. The CDR3 contains 14 residues. Germline CDR1 and CDR2: MNHEY and SMNVEV (reference sequence). The CDR3 bases are TGTGCCAGCAGTTTCTTCGGTAGCAATCAGCCCCAGCATTTT. Residues: CASSFFGSNQPQHF.

J is TRBJ1-5 and V is TRBV4-2; the match to TRBD1 covers 8 bases. The CDR3 extends over 14 amino acids. Per germline, CDR1 LGHNA and CDR2 YNFKEQ. V dropped 4 bases and J dropped 6; count of bases not matched to a gene: 5. The CDR3 is CASSPQGAGQPQHF. The CDR3 DNA reads TGTGCCAGCAGCCCCCAGGGGGCAGGTCAGCCCCAGCATTTT.

CDR3 sequence: CASDWGTNTEAFF. In DNA form, the CDR3 reads TGTGCTAGTGATTGGGGGACGAACACTGAAGCTTTCTTT. The chain links TRBV12-5 to TRBJ1-1; TRBD1 is a possible D gene (5 bases). The CDR3 spans 13 residues. Germline CDR1 reads LGHNT; CDR2 reads FRNRAP. V was trimmed by 7 bases and J by 1 base, leaving 10 bases between them.

This chain uses TRBV4-1 with TRBJ2-3; D unclear. Looked up from germline, CDR1 is MGHRA and CDR2 is YSYEKL. The CDR3 spans 16 residues. The germline V and J ends were trimmed by 3 bases and 2 bases, with 15 bases remaining between them. This CDR3 is CASSHEVDEDTDTQYF. The CDR3 DNA follows: TGCGCCAGCAGCCACGAGGTTGACGAGGACACAGATACGCAGTATTTT.

The chain recombines TRBV7-6 with TRBJ1-1; D remains ambiguous. Germline V gene sequence: CDR1 SGHVS, CDR2 FNYEAQ. V was pared by 8 bases and J by 1 base, with 5 bases between. The CDR3 has 11 residues. The CDR3 spells CASRGNTEAFF. The CDR3 DNA sequence: TGTGCCAGCCGAGGGAACACTGAAGCTTTCTTT.

The chain couples TRBV7-8 to TRBJ1-5, with D unresolved. CDR1 is SGHVS, CDR2 FQNEAQ, per germline. Trimming pared 1 base from V and 4 bases from J, leaving 11 bases between. CDR3 length: 15 amino acids. CDR3 residues: CASSLVSQPNQPQHF. CDR3 in DNA: TGTGCCAGCAGCTTAGTGTCACAGCCTAATCAGCCCCAGCATTTT.

The rearrangement links TRBV13 to TRBJ2-1; the D is unclear. In germline, CDR1 is PRHDT, CDR2 FYEKMQ (reference sequence). CDR3 size: 14 residues. The ends were cut back, 0 bases at V and 6 bases at J, with 9 bases in the middle. The CDR3 protein is CASSLGYGPNEQFF. As DNA, the CDR3 is TGTGCCAGCAGCTTAGGTTATGGGCCCAATGAGCAGTTCTTC.

The J gene is TRBJ1-4, the V gene TRBV12-5; D is perhaps TRBD1 (6 bases). Germline V gene lookup returns CDR1 LGHNT and CDR2 FRNRAP. This CDR3 region has 15 residues. V lost 0 bases to trimming and J lost 8 bases, with 13 bases between them. This CDR3 reads CASGLVQGSGEKLFF. CDR3 sequence (DNA): TGTGCTAGTGGTTTGGTACAGGGCTCGGGGGAAAAACTGTTTTTT.

The gene calls are TRBV11-2 and TRBJ2-7; D tentatively reads TRBD1 or TRBD2 (5 bases each). There are 14 residues in the CDR3. Germline-derived CDR1 and CDR2 are SGHAT and FQNNGV. V dropped 2 bases and J dropped 2 bases, with 10 bases sitting between them. CDR3: CASSLWDGAYEQYF. CDR3 DNA sequence: TGTGCCAGCAGCTTATGGGACGGAGCCTACGAGCAGTACTTC.

CDR3 protein: CASSSRGTLQGGYTF. The CDR3 DNA follows: TGTGCCAGCAGCAGCCGCGGGACACTTCAGGGCGGCTACACCTTC. The chain carries TRBV11-2 and TRBJ1-2; possible D gene TRBD1, 6 bases. Germline V gene sequence: CDR1 SGHAT, CDR2 FQNNGV. The CDR3 is 15 residues long. V gave up 5 bases and J gave up 8 bases, with 21 bases separating them.

This chain links TRBV5-4 with TRBJ2-7, with D perhaps TRBD2 (7 bases). The germline V and J ends were trimmed by 4 bases and 6 bases, with 17 bases remaining between them. The CDR3 is 14 residues long. Per germline, CDR1 SGHNT and CDR2 YYREEE (reference sequence). CDR3 loop: CASSLGGGGLEQYF. The CDR3 DNA follows: TGTGCCAGCAGCCTGGGAGGGGGGGGACTCGAGCAGTACTTC. Full variable domain (outside the CDR3, taken from reference TRBV5-4 and TRBJ2-7): ETGVTQSPTHLIKTRGQQVTLRCSSQSGHNTVSWYQQALGQGPQFIFQYYREEENGRGNFPPRFSGLQFPNYSSELNVNALELDDSALYLCASSLGGGGLEQYFGPGTRLTVT.

The V gene is TRBV6-4, the J gene TRBJ1-1; D is uncertain. The CDR3 is 14 amino acids. Germline assignment: CDR1 MRHNA and CDR2 SNTAGT. The V and J ends lost 6 bases and 1 base respectively, with 12 bases between them. CDR3 nucleotides: TGTGCCAGCAGCGTCAGGAGGAGGAACACTGAAGCTTTCTTT. Its translation is CASSVRRRNTEAFF.

The chain combines TRBV27 with TRBJ1-6; possibly TRBD1 for D (5 bases). Germline values: CDR1 MNHEY, CDR2 SMNVEV (reference sequence). The CDR3 sequence is 16 residues long. Trimming pared 2 bases from V and 8 bases from J, leaving 16 bases between. CDR3 sequence reads: CASSLGTPVGDSPLHF. For the CDR3, the DNA is TGTGCCAGCAGTTTAGGGACCCCGGTGGGAGATTCACCCCTCCACTTT.

This CDR3 reads CASSSSIRGLGTEAFF. CDR3 DNA: TGTGCCAGCAGCTCATCCATAAGGGGCCTCGGCACTGAAGCTTTCTTT. V and J are TRBV9 and TRBJ1-1, with a possible D match to TRBD1 (5 bases). Between the trimmed V and J ends, which lost 4 bases and 4 bases, there was a span of 20 bases. This CDR3 is 16 amino acids long. Germline V gene lookup returns CDR1 SGDLS and CDR2 YYNGEE.

V usage is TRBV2 and J usage is TRBJ2-3; D is uncertain. Germline lookup yields CDR1 SNHLY and CDR2 FYNNEI. The ends were cut back, 3 bases at V and 2 bases at J, with 12 bases in the middle. The CDR3 length is 15 residues. CDR3 sequence (DNA): TGTGCCAGCAGTGACAGATGGGTTTACACAGATACGCAGTATTTT. Its translation: CASSDRWVYTDTQYF.

This clone came up a few times. V usage is TRBV7-9 and J usage is TRBJ1-1; D might be TRBD1 (6 bases). The CDR3 loop spans 14 amino acids. Germline V gives CDR1 SEHNR, CDR2 FQNEAQ (reference sequence). Trimming removed 5 bases from V and 3 bases from J, with 13 bases in between. DNA of the CDR3: TGTGCCAGCAGCCTCCCCCGACAGGACACTGAAGCTTTCTTT. Its translation is CASSLPRQDTEAFF.

This clone was counted between two and nine times. The V call is TRBV29-1, the J call TRBJ1-2; D unclear. The V gene lost 4 bases and the J gene lost 3 bases, with 9 bases spanning the gap. The CDR3 runs to 12 residues. CDR1 and CDR2 from the germline V gene are SQVTM and ANQGSEA. The CDR3 reads CSVAGEDYGYTF. The DNA for the CDR3 is TGCAGCGTTGCTGGGGAGGACTATGGCTACACCTTC.

This chain links TRBV29-1 with TRBJ1-2; maybe TRBD1 (5 bases). V lost 4 bases and J 7 bases, leaving 13 bases between the germline ends. The CDR3 has 12 residues. Germline values: CDR1 SQVTM, CDR2 ANQGSEA. The CDR3 sequence: CSVGLGTGGYTF. The CDR3 nucleotides read TGCAGCGTTGGCTTAGGGACCGGTGGCTACACCTTC.

This chain's CDR3 is CASGLFGGRWYEQFF. The CDR3 region has the DNA TGTGCTAGTGGTTTGTTCGGCGGGAGGTGGTATGAGCAGTTCTTC. The genes are TRBV12-5 and TRBJ2-1, with 8 nucleotides matching TRBD2. V lost 2 bases to trimming and J lost 8 bases; unmatched junction nucleotides: 8. From germline, CDR1 is LGHNT and CDR2 FRNRAP. The CDR3 has 15 residues.

The chain couples TRBV7-9 to TRBJ1-2; TRBD1 matches 12 bases. V was pared by 5 bases and J by 7 bases, with 11 bases of the junction left unmatched. Germline V CDR1 and CDR2: SEHNR, FQNEAQ (reference sequence). This CDR3 comprises 16 residues. CDR3 DNA: TGTGCCAGCAGCCCAAAGGGGACAGGGGGCGCGGCTGGCTACACCTTC. Its translation: CASSPKGTGGAAGYTF.

The rearrangement joins TRBV5-1 to TRBJ1-2, with a weak D call TRBD1 (5 bases). With 0 bases removed from V and 5 bases from J, the gap between germline ends came to 14 bases. The CDR3 has 15 amino acids. Germline V gives CDR1 SGHRS, CDR2 YFSETQ. The CDR3 DNA reads as TGCGCCAGCAGCTTGGAACGCAGGGCGGGGTATGGCTACACCTTC. Translation gives CASSLERRAGYGYTF.

The genes are TRBV13 and TRBJ2-7; 8 nucleotides line up with TRBD2. Per the germline V gene, CDR1 is PRHDT and CDR2 is FYEKMQ (reference sequence). The CDR3 runs 15 residues. Trimming took 5 bases from V and 0 from J; bases not matched to a gene: 6. In DNA form, the CDR3 reads TGTGCCAGCAGCCTCCGGGAGGGCGCCTCCTACGAGCAGTACTTC. Translating gives CASSLREGASYEQYF.

By sample share, this clone is hyperexpanded (1% or more). V and J are TRBV19 and TRBJ2-1, with 8 bases fitting TRBD2. The CDR3 totals 15 residues. Germline V CDR1 and CDR2: LNHDA, SQIVND (reference sequence). Trimming at V came to 5 bases and at J to 8 bases, leaving 11 bases not matched to a gene. CDR3 sequence reads: CASSSAGTSPDEQFF. The DNA for the CDR3 is TGTGCCAGTAGTTCCGCCGGGACTAGTCCTGATGAGCAGTTCTTC.

The chain joins TRBV7-2 to TRBJ2-7; no definite D call. Trimming took off 2 bases at V and 6 bases at J, with 14 bases between the two ends. Per the germline V gene, CDR1 is SGHTA and CDR2 is FQGNSA. This CDR3 is built from 14 residues. CDR3: CASSLLDSLREQYF. The CDR3 region has the DNA TGTGCCAGCAGCTTACTTGACTCCTTGCGCGAGCAGTACTTC.

The table lists this clone with a count of one. The chain employs TRBV27 and TRBJ1-2; 7 bases fit TRBD1. The germline gives CDR1 MNHEY, CDR2 SMNVEV (reference sequence). CDR3 length equals 12 residues. J was trimmed by 4 bases and V by 6 bases; bases with no gene match: 2. The CDR3 reads CASRAGGYGYTF. The CDR3 coding sequence is TGTGCCAGCAGAGCAGGGGGCTATGGCTACACCTTC.

The count of this clone is one. V is TRBV7-9 and J is TRBJ2-1, with D possibly matching TRBD1 (6 bases). Germline loops: CDR1 SEHNR, CDR2 FQNEAQ (reference sequence). This CDR3 has 17 amino acids. The germline V and J ends were trimmed by 5 bases and 2 bases, with 19 bases remaining between them. This chain's CDR3 is CASSPLYRVLTYNEQFF. The CDR3 region has the DNA TGTGCCAGCAGCCCCCTATACAGGGTACTGACCTACAATGAGCAGTTCTTC.

This rearrangement joins TRBV14 to TRBJ1-1; no reliable D call. V lost 1 base and J lost 10, with 7 bases in between. This CDR3 has 11 amino acids. CDR1 is SGHDN, CDR2 FVKESK, per germline. The CDR3 here is CASSQASVAFF. CDR3 nucleotide sequence: TGTGCCAGCAGCCAAGCTTCTGTAGCTTTCTTT.

The chain has TRBV27 and TRBJ1-1; possibly TRBD1 for D (5 bases). The CDR3 runs to 12 residues. Looked up from germline, CDR1 is MNHEY and CDR2 is SMNVEV (reference sequence). V was shortened by 7 bases and J by 5 bases, with 11 bases between the two germline ends. CDR3 residues: CASMRGRTEAFF. CDR3 bases: TGTGCCAGCATGAGGGGTAGGACTGAAGCTTTCTTT.

In its sample, this clone was seen once. This rearrangement joins TRBV11-1 to TRBJ1-5; a possible D gene is TRBD1 (6 bases). The length of the CDR3 is 14 residues. The germline CDR1 and CDR2 sequences are SGHAT and FQDESV (reference sequence). V was cut by 0 bases and J by 8 bases, with 11 bases left in between. CDR3 region: CASSLAGARKPQHF. The CDR3 region has the DNA TGTGCCAGCAGCTTAGCGGGGGCACGAAAGCCCCAGCATTTT.